The clone carrying this T cell receptor (beta chain) was counted ten times or more. The antigen remains undetermined. The data derive from a study of metastatic and nonmetastatic thyroid tumors. At the level of the study: Repertoires of blood and of tissue (tumor or nodule) from malignant and benign thyroid patients were compared. Findings and limits, study-wide: It was reported that TCR beta diversity was significantly higher in malignant thyroid tumors than benign nodules, in blood and tumor.

This CDR3 has 15 residues. Trimming left V 4 bases short and J 1 base short, with 12 bases between. Using MiXCR, TCRdb reanalyzed the PCR reads. The table includes under 35,000 clones, approximately 19% detected once. Before thyroid surgery, none of the patients had received any treatment. The rearrangement uses TRBV12-3 or TRBV12-4 and TRBJ2-3; D ambiguous. Input material: blood. The clonotype comes from a female donor with papillary thyroid cancer or a benign thyroid nodule (not recorded which). Some clones in this sample may be carry-over from other donors' samples. For the CDR3, the DNA is TGTGCCAGCAGTTCCCGCAGTGACCGCACAGATACGCAGTATTTT. Residues: CASSSRSDRTDTQYF.